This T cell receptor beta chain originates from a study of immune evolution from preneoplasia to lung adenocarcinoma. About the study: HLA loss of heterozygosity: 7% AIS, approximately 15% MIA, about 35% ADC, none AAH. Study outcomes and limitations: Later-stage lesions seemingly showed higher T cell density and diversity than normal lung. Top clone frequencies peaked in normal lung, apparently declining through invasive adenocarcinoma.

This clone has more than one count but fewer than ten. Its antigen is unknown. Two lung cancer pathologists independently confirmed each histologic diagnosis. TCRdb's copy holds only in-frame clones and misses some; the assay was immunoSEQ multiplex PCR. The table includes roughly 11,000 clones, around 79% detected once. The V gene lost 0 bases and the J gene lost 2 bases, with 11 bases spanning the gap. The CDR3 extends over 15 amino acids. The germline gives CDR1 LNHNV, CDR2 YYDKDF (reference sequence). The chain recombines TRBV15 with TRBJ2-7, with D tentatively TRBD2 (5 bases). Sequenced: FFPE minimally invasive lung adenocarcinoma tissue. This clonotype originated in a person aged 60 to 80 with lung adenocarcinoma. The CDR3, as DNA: TGTGCCACCAGCAGAGAAAGGACTGGAACCTACGAGCAGTACTTC. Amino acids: CATSRERTGTYEQYF.